The subject of this entry is one T cell receptor beta chain. Its antigen is undetermined. The data were taken from a study of T cell responses to AZD1222 COVID-19 vaccine. Study-wide findings and caveats: At study baseline, merely six AZD1222 recipients were seropositive. Clonal diversity may have been underestimated, and the donors were mostly white British, with more females than males.

V was clipped by 4 bases and J by 0 bases, with 9 bases between them. The CDR3 covers 14 residues. Germline V CDR1 and CDR2: SGHTA, FQGTGA. The assay was immunoSEQ multiplex PCR, and TCRdb's table has in-frame clones only and misses some. Of about 130,000 clones in the sample, 85% to 95% were seen once. The genes are TRBV7-3 and TRBJ1-1; D might be TRBD1 (6 bases). Source: peripheral blood, taken 28 days after the second AZD1222 dose. This clonotype was sampled from an adult who received the AZD1222 COVID-19 vaccine. CDR3 residues: CASSSTGMNTEAFF. For the CDR3, the DNA is TGTGCCAGCAGCTCTACAGGGATGAACACTGAAGCTTTCTTT.